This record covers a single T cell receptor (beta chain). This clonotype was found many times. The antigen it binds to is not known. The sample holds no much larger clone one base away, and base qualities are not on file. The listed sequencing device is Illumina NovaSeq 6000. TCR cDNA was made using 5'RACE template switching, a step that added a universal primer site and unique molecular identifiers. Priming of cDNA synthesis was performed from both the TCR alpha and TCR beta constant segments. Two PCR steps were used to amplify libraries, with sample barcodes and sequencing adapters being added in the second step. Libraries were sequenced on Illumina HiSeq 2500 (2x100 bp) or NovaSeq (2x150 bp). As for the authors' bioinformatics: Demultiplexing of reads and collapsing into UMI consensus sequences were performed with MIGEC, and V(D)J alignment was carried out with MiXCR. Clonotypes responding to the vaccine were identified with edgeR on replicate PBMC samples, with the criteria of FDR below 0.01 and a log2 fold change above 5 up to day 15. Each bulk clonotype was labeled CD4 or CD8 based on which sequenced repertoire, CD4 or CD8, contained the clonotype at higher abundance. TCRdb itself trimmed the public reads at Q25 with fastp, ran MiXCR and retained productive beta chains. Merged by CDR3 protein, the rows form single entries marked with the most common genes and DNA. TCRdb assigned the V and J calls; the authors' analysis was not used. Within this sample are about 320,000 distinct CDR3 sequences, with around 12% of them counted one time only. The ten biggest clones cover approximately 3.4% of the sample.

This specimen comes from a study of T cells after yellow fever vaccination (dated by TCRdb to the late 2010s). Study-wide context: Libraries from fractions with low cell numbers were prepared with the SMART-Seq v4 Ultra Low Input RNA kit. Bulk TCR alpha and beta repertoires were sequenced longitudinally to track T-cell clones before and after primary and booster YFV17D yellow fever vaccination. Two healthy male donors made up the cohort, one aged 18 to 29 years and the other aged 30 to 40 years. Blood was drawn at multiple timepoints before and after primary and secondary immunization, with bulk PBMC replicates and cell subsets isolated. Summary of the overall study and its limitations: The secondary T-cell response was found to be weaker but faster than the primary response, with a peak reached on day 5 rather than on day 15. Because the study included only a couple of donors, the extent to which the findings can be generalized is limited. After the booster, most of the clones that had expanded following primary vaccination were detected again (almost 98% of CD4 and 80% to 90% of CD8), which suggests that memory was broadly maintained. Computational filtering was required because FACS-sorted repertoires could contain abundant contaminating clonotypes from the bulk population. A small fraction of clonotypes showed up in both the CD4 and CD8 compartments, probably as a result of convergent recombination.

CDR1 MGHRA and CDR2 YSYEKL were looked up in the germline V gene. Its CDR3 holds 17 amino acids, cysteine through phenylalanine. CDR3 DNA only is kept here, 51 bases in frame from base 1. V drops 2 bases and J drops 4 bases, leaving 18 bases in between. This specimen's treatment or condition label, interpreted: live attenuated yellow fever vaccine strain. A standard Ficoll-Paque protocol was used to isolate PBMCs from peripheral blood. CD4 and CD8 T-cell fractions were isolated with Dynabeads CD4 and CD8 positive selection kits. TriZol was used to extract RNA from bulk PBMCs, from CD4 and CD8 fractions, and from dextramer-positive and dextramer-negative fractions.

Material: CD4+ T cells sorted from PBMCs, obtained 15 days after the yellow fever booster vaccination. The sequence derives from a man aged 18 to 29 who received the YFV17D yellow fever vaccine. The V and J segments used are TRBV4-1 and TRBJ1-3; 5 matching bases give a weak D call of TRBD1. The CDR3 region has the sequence CASSQSLGREKGNTIYF. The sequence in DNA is TGCGCCAGCAGCCAATCTTTGGGCAGGGAAAAAGGAAACACCATATATTTT.